This T cell receptor beta chain was observed in a study of blood T cells in healthy people across ages. Looking at the study overall: T cells yielded about one barcoded beta molecule per two cells through template switching.

This CDR3 has 13 residues. The germline V and J ends were trimmed by 5 bases and 6 bases, with 11 bases remaining between them. The germline CDR1 and CDR2 sequences are SGHVS and FQNEAQ. A J-beta primer mix and a sample-barcoded 5' primer were used in a second PCR of roughly 7 to 12 cycles. The template-switch adaptor, which had 12 random nucleotides, put a tag on each cDNA molecule. MiXCR, run by TCRdb on the 5' RACE reads, gives a single entry per CDR3 protein. Among 1.5 million to 2 million distinct CDR3 sequences listed, 30% to 40% were seen once. The chain has TRBV7-8 and TRBJ2-1; no definite D call. The receptor's source is a woman under 40 in good health. The sequenced sample consisted of blood. The DNA for the CDR3 is TGTGCCAGCAGCCCCTTCTCAGTCAATGAGCAGTTCTTC. Encoded protein: CASSPFSVNEQFF.